This paragraph reports one T cell receptor (beta chain). Its cognate antigen is unknown. Germline is not matched at one junction end, which may reflect a read error. Researchers defined stable Graves' hyperthyroidism as no ophthalmopathy progression within 18 months. Researchers amplified the TCR beta CDR3 regions from RNA transcripts. The HTBI primer set served for first-round RT-PCR of the TCR CDR3. MiXCR was run by TCRdb on the multiplex PCR reads, yielding one entry per CDR3 protein. The data contain approximately 46,000 distinct CDR3 sequences, more than 40% of them seen just once; the ten biggest clones take up 32%. The CDR3 sequence is 15 residues long. Per germline, CDR1 SSHAT and CDR2 FNYEAQ (reference sequence). This sample is part of a study of T cells in Graves' hyperthyroidism and ophthalmopathy. Points from the study as a whole: Ophthalmopathy was model-predicted a median roughly 6.2 months pre-onset.

V gene TRBV7-7 combines with J gene TRBJ1-3; maybe TRBD1 (6 bases). This receptor was obtained from a woman in her fifties or sixties with Graves' hyperthyroidism. The material sequenced was peripheral blood or thyroid tissue (not recorded which). CDR3 nucleotide sequence: TGTGCTAGCAGCCCATCACAGGGACTCGGAAACACCATATATTTT. This gives the protein CASSPSQGLGNTIYF. Using reference TRBV7-7 and TRBJ1-3 for the parts outside the CDR3, the full variable domain is GAGVSQSPRYKVTKRGQDVTLRCDPISSHATLYWYQQALGQGPEFLTYFNYEAQPDKSGLPSDRFSAERPEGSISTLTIQRTEQRDSAMYRCASSPSQGLGNTIYFGEGSWLTVV.